These 3 T cell receptor beta chains originate from one sample sequenced in a study of blood T cell repertoires in COVID-19. The assay was immunoSEQ multiplex PCR, and TCRdb's table has in-frame clones only and misses some. The data hold more than 95,000 clones, with around 86% observed a single time. Sample: peripheral blood. The receptors stem from an elderly man with acute or convalescent COVID-19.

The chain uses TRBV30 and TRBJ1-6; D possibly corresponds to TRBD1 (6 bases). The germline V gene has CDR1 GTSNPN and CDR2 SVGIG (reference sequence). The CDR3 is made up of 15 amino acids. Between the trimmed V and J ends, which lost 4 bases and 0 bases, there was a span of 10 bases. This CDR3 reads CAWTGVNSYNSPLHF. The CDR3 DNA is TGTGCCTGGACAGGGGTCAACTCCTATAATTCACCCCTCCACTTT. The full variable domain, in which reference TRBV30 and TRBJ1-6 provide the parts outside the CDR3, is SQTIHQWPATLVQPVGSPLSLECTVEGTSNPNLYWYRQAAGRGLQLLFYSVGIGQISSEVPQNLSASRPQDRQFILSSKKLLLSDSGFYLCAWTGVNSYNSPLHFGNGTRLTVT.

The chain employs TRBV7-2 and TRBJ2-7; D is possibly TRBD1 (6 bases). Germline assignment: CDR1 SGHTA and CDR2 FQGNSA. V was clipped by 0 bases and J by 3 bases, with 12 bases between them. The CDR3 runs to 15 residues. The CDR3 region has the DNA TGTGCCAGCAGCTTAGCGCCACAGGGCGTCTACGAGCAGTACTTC. Translated, it gives CASSLAPQGVYEQYF.

CDR3 sequence reads: CASSLNREKLFF. Written as DNA, the CDR3 is TGTGCCAGCAGCTTAAATCGGGAAAAACTGTTTTTT. The rearrangement joins TRBV11-2 to TRBJ1-4; D is ambiguous. The CDR3 covers 12 residues. The germline V gene has CDR1 SGHAT and CDR2 FQNNGV. V shed 2 bases and J shed 8 bases, with 6 bases lying between them. Full variable domain (missing parts from reference TRBV11-2 and TRBJ1-4): EAGVAQSPRYKIIEKRQSVAFWCNPISGHATLYWYQQILGQGPKLLIQFQNNGVVDDSQLPKDRFSAERLKGVDSTLKIQPAKLEDSAVYLCASSLNREKLFFGSGTQLSVL.